Listed below are T cell receptor beta chains from one sample, sequenced in a study of blood T cell repertoires in COVID-19. Profiling relied on immunoSEQ multiplex PCR, and the TCRdb table lists in-frame clones only, not all of them. The sample carries about 400,000 clones, 88% recorded once. The sample was PBMCs or T cells enriched from blood (not recorded which). The source of these receptors is a woman in her thirties or forties with acute COVID-19. Each CDR3 is given with its conserved first and last residue. Each record gives: CDR3 DNA, CDR3 protein, clone size, D gene, V gene, J gene. A D gene is named only where the DNA matches it firmly. For some rows the clone size is stated as once, few or many, or as a class when expanded; others skip it.

CDR3nt: TGCGCCAGCAGCCAAGGCGGGGCCGACGAGCAGTACTTC; CDR3aa: CASSQGGADEQYF; abundance: once; d_gene: NA; v_gene: TRBV4-1; j_gene: TRBJ2-7
CDR3nt: TGTGCCAGTTCGTCCCGGGGTAATGAAAAACTGTTTTTT; CDR3aa: CASSSRGNEKLFF; abundance: NA; d_gene: NA; v_gene: TRBV19; j_gene: TRBJ1-4
CDR3nt: TGTGCCAGTAGTATCAGAGGGGGTAACTATGGCTACACCTTC; CDR3aa: CASSIRGGNYGYTF; abundance: NA; d_gene: NA; v_gene: TRBV19; j_gene: TRBJ1-2
CDR3nt: TGTGCCAGCAGCTTAGTGACAGGTTCGGATGGCTACACCTTC; CDR3aa: CASSLVTGSDGYTF; abundance: NA; d_gene: NA; v_gene: TRBV11-2; j_gene: TRBJ1-2
CDR3nt: TGCGCCAGCAGAGTGGACGCGGGTGGCTACACCTTC; CDR3aa: CASRVDAGGYTF; abundance: few; d_gene: NA; v_gene: TRBV5-1; j_gene: TRBJ1-2
CDR3nt: TGTGCCAGCAGTGGGGGGCCTGTCGAGCAGTACTTC; CDR3aa: CASSGGPVEQYF; abundance: once; d_gene: NA; v_gene: TRBV25-1; j_gene: TRBJ2-7
CDR3nt: TGTGCCTGCAGGACAAGGCAAGAGACCCAGTACTTC; CDR3aa: CACRTRQETQYF; abundance: NA; d_gene: NA; v_gene: TRBV30; j_gene: TRBJ2-5
CDR3nt: TGTGCCAGCAGACTTACAGATCCTCTTGAAGCTTTCTTT; CDR3aa: CASRLTDPLEAFF; abundance: NA; d_gene: NA; v_gene: TRBV12-3/TRBV12-4; j_gene: TRBJ1-1
CDR3nt: TGTGCCATCAGTCTGGGGGGGGCCCCAGATACGCAGTATTTT; CDR3aa: CAISLGGAPDTQYF; abundance: NA; d_gene: NA; v_gene: TRBV10-3; j_gene: TRBJ2-3
CDR3nt: TGTGCCAGCAGTCCGGACAGGGACACTGGAAACACCATATATTTT; CDR3aa: CASSPDRDTGNTIYF; abundance: NA; d_gene: TRBD1; v_gene: TRBV6-5; j_gene: TRBJ1-3
CDR3nt: TGTGCCAGTATGACGAGGACCGGGGAGCTGTTTTTT; CDR3aa: CASMTRTGELFF; abundance: once; d_gene: NA; v_gene: TRBV19; j_gene: TRBJ2-2
CDR3nt: TGTGCCAGCAGCCATAGACTAGCGGGGGCCCAAGAGACCCAGTACTTC; CDR3aa: CASSHRLAGAQETQYF; abundance: NA; d_gene: TRBD2; v_gene: TRBV13; j_gene: TRBJ2-5
CDR3nt: TGTGCCAGCAGCTTAGAGCCGGGGAGCAATCAGCCCCAGCATTTT; CDR3aa: CASSLEPGSNQPQHF; abundance: few; d_gene: NA; v_gene: TRBV7-6; j_gene: TRBJ1-5
CDR3nt: TGTGCCAGCAGCTACCGGGACAGCCAGATTCAGCATTTT; CDR3aa: CASSYRDSQIQHF; abundance: few; d_gene: TRBD1; v_gene: TRBV5-4; j_gene: TRBJ1-5
CDR3nt: TGTGCCAGCAGCCAGTCAAGAGACACTGAAGCTTTCTTT; CDR3aa: CASSQSRDTEAFF; abundance: NA; d_gene: NA; v_gene: TRBV3-1/TRBV3-2; j_gene: TRBJ1-1
CDR3nt: TGTGCCAGCTCACCACCCACAGGGGGTCCGGGCTACACCTTC; CDR3aa: CASSPPTGGPGYTF; abundance: NA; d_gene: TRBD1; v_gene: TRBV18; j_gene: TRBJ1-2
CDR3nt: TGTGCCAGCAGCTTGACCCGGACAGGGGTTAATGAAAAACTGTTTTTT; CDR3aa: CASSLTRTGVNEKLFF; abundance: NA; d_gene: TRBD1; v_gene: TRBV3-1/TRBV3-2; j_gene: TRBJ1-4
CDR3nt: TGTGCCAGCAGTCTAGGGGGGACAGGGGGCCCTGTTGACACTGAAGCTTTCTTT; CDR3aa: CASSLGGTGGPVDTEAFF; abundance: once; d_gene: TRBD1; v_gene: TRBV11-2; j_gene: TRBJ1-1
CDR3nt: TGCGCCAGCAGCCATGGACTAGCGGGGCCCCAAGAGACCCAGTACTTC; CDR3aa: CASSHGLAGPQETQYF; abundance: NA; d_gene: TRBD2; v_gene: TRBV4-1; j_gene: TRBJ2-5
CDR3nt: TGTGCCACCAGTGACCCGGGACAGTTGGGATACAATGAGCAGTTCTTC; CDR3aa: CATSDPGQLGYNEQFF; abundance: once; d_gene: TRBD1; v_gene: TRBV24-1; j_gene: TRBJ2-1
CDR3nt: TGTGCCACCAGCAGAGGGAGAGGAAAGTCTTACGAGCAGTACTTC; CDR3aa: CATSRGRGKSYEQYF; abundance: NA; d_gene: NA; v_gene: TRBV15; j_gene: TRBJ2-7
CDR3nt: TGTGCCACCACAACCTGGACAGCGAACACTGAAGCTTTCTTT; CDR3aa: CATTTWTANTEAFF; abundance: NA; d_gene: NA; v_gene: TRBV6-5; j_gene: TRBJ1-1
CDR3nt: TGTGCCAGCAGCTTGTGGGGGCGAGACTACGAGCAGTACTTC; CDR3aa: CASSLWGRDYEQYF; abundance: NA; d_gene: NA; v_gene: TRBV13; j_gene: TRBJ2-7
CDR3nt: TGCAGCGTTTGGGCTGGCGGAAACACCATATATTTT; CDR3aa: CSVWAGGNTIYF; abundance: NA; d_gene: NA; v_gene: TRBV29-1; j_gene: TRBJ1-3
CDR3nt: TGTGCCAGTAGTCCGATGACAGGGCGGCCCCAGCATTTT; CDR3aa: CASSPMTGRPQHF; abundance: NA; d_gene: TRBD1; v_gene: TRBV19; j_gene: TRBJ1-5
CDR3nt: TGTGCCAGCAGCTCCCGGAACGGGGGTGAGCAGTTCTTC; CDR3aa: CASSSRNGGEQFF; abundance: NA; d_gene: NA; v_gene: TRBV9; j_gene: TRBJ2-1
CDR3nt: TGTGCCTCCAAGGACAGGGACCGGTCACCCCTCCACTTT; CDR3aa: CASKDRDRSPLHF; abundance: NA; d_gene: TRBD1; v_gene: TRBV6-5; j_gene: TRBJ1-6
CDR3nt: TGTGCCTGGAGTGAGGGGTCTCGCGGCTACACCTTC; CDR3aa: CAWSEGSRGYTF; abundance: once; d_gene: NA; v_gene: TRBV30; j_gene: TRBJ1-2
CDR3nt: TGTGCCAGCAGCGTTAGCGGGGTCACAGATACGCAGTATTTT; CDR3aa: CASSVSGVTDTQYF; abundance: NA; d_gene: TRBD2; v_gene: TRBV9; j_gene: TRBJ2-3
CDR3nt: TGTGCCAGCAGCAAGGACAGGGGACTGTTTTTT; CDR3aa: CASSKDRGLFF; abundance: few; d_gene: TRBD1; v_gene: TRBV3-1/TRBV3-2; j_gene: TRBJ1-4
CDR3nt: TGTGCCAGCAGTCCGACAGGGGGCTATGGCTACACCTTC; CDR3aa: CASSPTGGYGYTF; abundance: NA; d_gene: TRBD1; v_gene: TRBV12-3/TRBV12-4; j_gene: TRBJ1-2
CDR3nt: TGTGCCACCAGTGACCGTCAGACCTACGAGCAGTACTTC; CDR3aa: CATSDRQTYEQYF; abundance: NA; d_gene: NA; v_gene: TRBV24-1; j_gene: TRBJ2-7
CDR3nt: TGCGCCAGCAGCCACCGGGACAGGGGAAGCTTGAATTCACCCCTCCACTTT; CDR3aa: CASSHRDRGSLNSPLHF; abundance: NA; d_gene: TRBD1; v_gene: TRBV5-1; j_gene: TRBJ1-6
CDR3nt: TGTGCCAGCAGTTTAATTGGGGGCGATCAGCCCCAGCATTTT; CDR3aa: CASSLIGGDQPQHF; abundance: NA; d_gene: NA; v_gene: TRBV27; j_gene: TRBJ1-5
CDR3nt: TGCAGCGCCGCCTACAGGGTGGGTGGCTACACCTTC; CDR3aa: CSAAYRVGGYTF; abundance: few; d_gene: NA; v_gene: TRBV29-1; j_gene: TRBJ1-2
CDR3nt: TGTGCCAGCTCACCACGAAGCACCCACGAGCAGTACTTC; CDR3aa: CASSPRSTHEQYF; abundance: NA; d_gene: NA; v_gene: TRBV18; j_gene: TRBJ2-7
CDR3nt: TGCAGTGCTAGTACGACAGGGCCGGGAAACACCATATATTTT; CDR3aa: CSASTTGPGNTIYF; abundance: NA; d_gene: TRBD1; v_gene: TRBV20-1; j_gene: TRBJ1-3
CDR3nt: TGTGCCAGCAGTTGGGTCCCTGGGGCTCCTCAGCCCCAGCATTTT; CDR3aa: CASSWVPGAPQPQHF; abundance: NA; d_gene: NA; v_gene: TRBV2; j_gene: TRBJ1-5
CDR3nt: TGTGCCAGCAGTGTCACTAGCAGCCAAGAGACCCAGTACTTC; CDR3aa: CASSVTSSQETQYF; abundance: NA; d_gene: NA; v_gene: TRBV27; j_gene: TRBJ2-5
CDR3nt: TGCAGCGCCTGTGGACAGAGGAACACAGATACGCAGTATTTT; CDR3aa: CSACGQRNTDTQYF; abundance: NA; d_gene: NA; v_gene: TRBV29-1; j_gene: TRBJ2-3
CDR3nt: TGTGCCAGCAGTGTGTACAGGGGGCTAAACACCGGGGAGCTGTTTTTT; CDR3aa: CASSVYRGLNTGELFF; abundance: NA; d_gene: TRBD1; v_gene: TRBV25-1; j_gene: TRBJ2-2
CDR3nt: TGTGCCAGCAGCCAGGGGCGGCGGACTAACTATGGCTACACCTTC; CDR3aa: CASSQGRRTNYGYTF; abundance: NA; d_gene: NA; v_gene: TRBV21-1; j_gene: TRBJ1-2
CDR3nt: TGTGCCTGGAGTAGAAGCGGGGGTACAGATACGCAGTATTTT; CDR3aa: CAWSRSGGTDTQYF; abundance: NA; d_gene: TRBD2; v_gene: TRBV30; j_gene: TRBJ2-3
CDR3nt: TGCAGTGCTAGTCTCCAGAACACAGATACGCAGTATTTT; CDR3aa: CSASLQNTDTQYF; abundance: NA; d_gene: NA; v_gene: TRBV20-1; j_gene: TRBJ2-3
CDR3nt: TGTGCCAGCAGCTTGGATGTAGGCGAGCGGGGGGGCTTGGAGACCCAGTACTTC; CDR3aa: CASSLDVGERGGLETQYF; abundance: once; d_gene: TRBD2; v_gene: TRBV7-2; j_gene: TRBJ2-5
CDR3nt: TGCAGTGCTAGTAGTGTAGGCGGGGGATACAATGAGCAGTTCTTC; CDR3aa: CSASSVGGGYNEQFF; abundance: NA; d_gene: TRBD2; v_gene: TRBV20-1; j_gene: TRBJ2-1
CDR3nt: TGTGCCAGTAGGGACAGGGGCTGGGATGGCTACACCTTC; CDR3aa: CASRDRGWDGYTF; abundance: few; d_gene: TRBD1; v_gene: TRBV19; j_gene: TRBJ1-2
CDR3nt: TGTGCCAGCAGCTCGATCAGGGGGAAGGGGGAAAAACTGTTTTTT; CDR3aa: CASSSIRGKGEKLFF; abundance: NA; d_gene: TRBD1; v_gene: TRBV11-2; j_gene: TRBJ1-4
CDR3nt: TGTGCCAGCAGTTACTCTCGGGACTCCTATGGCTACACCTTC; CDR3aa: CASSYSRDSYGYTF; abundance: NA; d_gene: NA; v_gene: TRBV6-6; j_gene: TRBJ1-2
CDR3nt: TGTGCCAGCAGCTTAGTGTGGCAGGGCAAGACACCCCTCCACTTT; CDR3aa: CASSLVWQGKTPLHF; abundance: NA; d_gene: NA; v_gene: TRBV7-8; j_gene: TRBJ1-6
CDR3nt: TGTGCCAGCTCCCGGGGATCGAGGGAACACACTGAAGCTTTCTTT; CDR3aa: CASSRGSREHTEAFF; abundance: NA; d_gene: NA; v_gene: TRBV18; j_gene: TRBJ1-1
CDR3nt: TGTGCCAGCAGACCCGTACAGGGGGGGGACATTCAGTACTTC; CDR3aa: CASRPVQGGDIQYF; abundance: NA; d_gene: NA; v_gene: TRBV27; j_gene: TRBJ2-4
CDR3nt: TGTGCCAGCACCCGCAGCGGGTCGAACACCGGGGAGCTGTTTTTT; CDR3aa: CASTRSGSNTGELFF; abundance: NA; d_gene: NA; v_gene: TRBV5-4; j_gene: TRBJ2-2